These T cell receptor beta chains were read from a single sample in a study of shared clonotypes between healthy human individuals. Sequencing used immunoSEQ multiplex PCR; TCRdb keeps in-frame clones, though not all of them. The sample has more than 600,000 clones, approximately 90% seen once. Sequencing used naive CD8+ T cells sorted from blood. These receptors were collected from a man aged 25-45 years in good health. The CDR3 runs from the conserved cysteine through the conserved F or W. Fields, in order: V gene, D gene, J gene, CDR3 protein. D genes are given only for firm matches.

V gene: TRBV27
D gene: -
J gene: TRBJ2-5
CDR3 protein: CASSFIPPLGETQYF

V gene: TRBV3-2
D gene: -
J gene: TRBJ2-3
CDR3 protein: CANEDTQYF

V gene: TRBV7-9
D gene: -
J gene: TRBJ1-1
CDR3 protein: CASSLPGFNTEAFF

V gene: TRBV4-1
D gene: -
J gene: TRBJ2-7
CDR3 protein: CASSQGDRYTYEQYF

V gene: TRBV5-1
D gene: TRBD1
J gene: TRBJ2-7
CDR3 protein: CASSFRTGTYEQYF

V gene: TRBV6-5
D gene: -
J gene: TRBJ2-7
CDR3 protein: CASSVATGSSYEQYF

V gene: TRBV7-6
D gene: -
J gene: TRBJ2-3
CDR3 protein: CASSPRVADTQYF

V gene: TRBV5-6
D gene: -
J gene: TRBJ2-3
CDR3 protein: CASSLSLGSTDTQYF

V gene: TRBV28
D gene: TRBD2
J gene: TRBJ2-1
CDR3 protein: CASSLLGGTSGYNEQFF

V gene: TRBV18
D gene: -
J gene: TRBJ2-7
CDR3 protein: CASSPQTSYEQYF

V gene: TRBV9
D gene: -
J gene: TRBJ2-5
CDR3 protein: CASSAGETQYF

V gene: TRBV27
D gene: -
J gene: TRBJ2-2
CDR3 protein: CASSSGVTGELFF

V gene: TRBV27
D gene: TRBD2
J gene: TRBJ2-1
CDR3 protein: CASSLLTSDAYNEQFF

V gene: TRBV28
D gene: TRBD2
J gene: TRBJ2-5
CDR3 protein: CASSHRLAEETQYF

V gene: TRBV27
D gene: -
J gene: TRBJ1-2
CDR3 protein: CASSLKGRDGYTF

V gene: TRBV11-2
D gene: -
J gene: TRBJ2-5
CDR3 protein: CASSPGRETQYF

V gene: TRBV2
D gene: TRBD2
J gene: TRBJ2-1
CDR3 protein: CASSDLAVSYNEQFF

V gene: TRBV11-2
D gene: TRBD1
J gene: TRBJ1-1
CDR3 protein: CASSHRQGPKNTEAFF

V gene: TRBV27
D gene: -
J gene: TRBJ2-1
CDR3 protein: CASSSGPNNEQFF

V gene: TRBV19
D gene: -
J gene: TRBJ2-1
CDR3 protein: CASSIDYSDYSYNEQFF

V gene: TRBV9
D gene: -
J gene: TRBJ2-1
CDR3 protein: CASSVVPSREQFF

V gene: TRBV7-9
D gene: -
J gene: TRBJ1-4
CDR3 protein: CASRLPVGVATNEKLFF

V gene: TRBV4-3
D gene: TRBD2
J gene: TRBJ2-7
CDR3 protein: CASSQARTSGTYEQYF

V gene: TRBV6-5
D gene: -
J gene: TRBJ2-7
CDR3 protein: CASSAIQGYEQYF

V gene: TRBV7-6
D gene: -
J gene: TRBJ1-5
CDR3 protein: CASRPWERSNQPQHF

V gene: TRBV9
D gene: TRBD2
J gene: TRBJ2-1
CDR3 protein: CASSSPRTSGSRLQFF

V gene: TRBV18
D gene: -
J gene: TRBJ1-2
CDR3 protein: CASSPGGTQPTYGYTF

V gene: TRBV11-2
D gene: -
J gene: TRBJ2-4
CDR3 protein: CASSFIVLSILAKNIQYF

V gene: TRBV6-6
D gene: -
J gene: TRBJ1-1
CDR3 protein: CASSGPFNTEAFF

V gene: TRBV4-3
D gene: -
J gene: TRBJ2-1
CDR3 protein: CASSQEWTDSYNEQFF

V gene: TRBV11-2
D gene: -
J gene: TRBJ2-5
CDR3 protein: CASSFFSSGPRETQYF

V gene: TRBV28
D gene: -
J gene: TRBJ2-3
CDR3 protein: CASSPDRDTQYF

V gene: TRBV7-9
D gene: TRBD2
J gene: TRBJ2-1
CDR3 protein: CASGLSGTKGEQFF

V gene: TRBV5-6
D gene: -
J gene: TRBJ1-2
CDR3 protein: CASSLTANYGYTF

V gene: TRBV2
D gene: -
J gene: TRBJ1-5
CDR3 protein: CASRPLPGKDQPQHF

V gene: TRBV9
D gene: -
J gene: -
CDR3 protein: CASSGQDGYYEQYF

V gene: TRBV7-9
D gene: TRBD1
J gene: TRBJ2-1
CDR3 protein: CASSLALKYPDRVLDEQFF